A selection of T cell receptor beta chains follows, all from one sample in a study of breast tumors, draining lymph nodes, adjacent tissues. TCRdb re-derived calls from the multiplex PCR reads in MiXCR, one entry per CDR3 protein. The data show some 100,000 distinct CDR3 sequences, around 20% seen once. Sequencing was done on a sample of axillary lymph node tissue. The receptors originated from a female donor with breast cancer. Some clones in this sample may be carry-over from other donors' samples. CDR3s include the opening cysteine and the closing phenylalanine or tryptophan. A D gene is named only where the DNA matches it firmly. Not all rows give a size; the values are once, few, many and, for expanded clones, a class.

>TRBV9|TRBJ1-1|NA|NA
CASSDYHGDPTEAFF
TGTGCCAGCAGCGATTACCATGGGGATCCCACTGAAGCTTTCTTT
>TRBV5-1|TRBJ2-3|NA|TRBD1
CASGQGTGRRTDTQYF
TGCGCCAGCGGCCAAGGGACAGGGCGACGCACAGATACGCAGTATTTT
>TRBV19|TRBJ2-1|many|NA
CASSGSFPNEQFF
TGTGCCAGTAGCGGGAGCTTCCCTAATGAGCAGTTCTTC
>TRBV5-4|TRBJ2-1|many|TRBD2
CASSIRLAGVDNEQFF
TGTGCCAGCAGCATCCGACTAGCGGGAGTCGACAATGAGCAGTTCTTC
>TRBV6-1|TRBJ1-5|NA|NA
CASSEGEPQHF
TGTGCCAGCAGTGAAGGGGAGCCCCAGCATTTT
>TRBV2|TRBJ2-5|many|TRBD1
CASRLTGTGEGTQYF
TGTGCCAGCAGACTAACCGGGACAGGGGAGGGGACCCAGTACTTC
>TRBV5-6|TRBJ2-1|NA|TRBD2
CASSGEGSSYNEQFF
TGTGCCAGCAGCGGGGAGGGGAGCTCCTACAATGAGCAGTTCTTC
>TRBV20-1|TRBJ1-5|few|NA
CSARDGGSNQPQHF
TGCAGTGCTAGAGATGGCGGTAGCAATCAGCCCCAGCATTTT
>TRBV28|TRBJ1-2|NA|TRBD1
CASSLPTGNYGYTF
TGTGCCAGCAGTTTGCCGACAGGGAACTATGGCTACACCTTC
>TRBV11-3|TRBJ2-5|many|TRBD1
CASSTGTDRKETQYF
TGTGCCAGCAGCACCGGGACAGATCGTAAAGAGACCCAGTACTTC
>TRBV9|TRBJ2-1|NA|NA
CASSVGGGGGHNEQFF
TGTGCCAGCAGCGTAGGAGGGGGGGGCGGCCACAATGAGCAGTTCTTC
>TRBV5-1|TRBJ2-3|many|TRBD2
CASRGGADTQYF
TGCGCCAGCAGGGGAGGGGCAGATACGCAGTATTTT
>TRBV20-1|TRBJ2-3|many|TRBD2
CSALVAGVKDTQYF
TGCAGTGCCCTAGTAGCGGGAGTTAAAGATACGCAGTATTTT
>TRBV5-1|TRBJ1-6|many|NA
CASSPTSSYNSPLHF
TGCGCCAGCAGCCCGACGAGCTCCTATAATTCACCCCTCCACTTT
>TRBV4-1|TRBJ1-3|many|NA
CASSQEGTLGNTIYF
TGCGCCAGCAGCCAAGAGGGGACCCTGGGAAACACCATATATTTT
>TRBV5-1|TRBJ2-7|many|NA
CASSLGLGVAYEQYF
TGCGCCAGCAGCTTGGGCTTGGGAGTCGCCTACGAGCAGTACTTC
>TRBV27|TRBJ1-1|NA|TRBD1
CASSLWDSTEAFF
TGTGCCAGCAGTTTATGGGACAGCACTGAAGCTTTCTTT
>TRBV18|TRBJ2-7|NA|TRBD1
CASSPPGLGQGSYEQYF
TGTGCCAGCTCGCCACCCGGTTTAGGACAGGGATCCTACGAGCAGTACTTC
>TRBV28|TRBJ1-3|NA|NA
CASSRGVGNTIYF
TGTGCCAGCAGCCGTGGGGTAGGAAACACCATATATTTT
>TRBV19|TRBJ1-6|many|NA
CASRGLGNSPLHF
TGTGCCAGCCGGGGGTTGGGTAATTCACCCCTCCACTTT
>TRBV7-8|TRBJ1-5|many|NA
CASSLGFDGPQHF
TGTGCCAGCAGCTTAGGATTCGACGGACCCCAGCATTTT
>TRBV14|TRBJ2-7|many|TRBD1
CASSHIPGQPYEQYF
TGTGCCAGCAGCCATATACCGGGACAGCCCTACGAGCAGTACTTC
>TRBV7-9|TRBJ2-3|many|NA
CASSFGLGSDTQYF
TGTGCCAGCAGCTTTGGGCTAGGCTCTGATACGCAGTATTTT
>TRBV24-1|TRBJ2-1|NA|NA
CATERYNGQFF
TGTGCCACCGAGCGGTACAATGGGCAGTTCTTC
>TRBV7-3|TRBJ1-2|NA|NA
CDSNLTRGSGYTF
TGTGACAGCAACTTAACCAGGGGTTCCGGCTACACCTTC
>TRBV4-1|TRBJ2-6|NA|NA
CASSQGAPANVLTF
TGCGCCAGCAGCCAAGGAGCACCGGCCAACGTCCTGACTTTC
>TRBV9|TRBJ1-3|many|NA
CANTHSGNTIYF
TGTGCCAACACCCACTCTGGAAACACCATATATTTT
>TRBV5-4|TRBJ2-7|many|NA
CASSFMEGEQYF
TGTGCCAGCAGCTTTATGGAGGGTGAGCAGTACTTC
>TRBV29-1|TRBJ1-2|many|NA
CSVDPGRSNYGYTF
TGCAGCGTTGACCCGGGACGGTCTAACTATGGCTACACCTTC
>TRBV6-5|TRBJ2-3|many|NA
CASSYRSFSTDTQYF
TGTGCCAGCAGTTACAGAAGTTTCAGCACAGATACGCAGTATTTT
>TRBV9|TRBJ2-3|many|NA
CASSQGTNPDTQYF
TGTGCCAGCAGCCAGGGGACAAATCCAGATACGCAGTATTTT
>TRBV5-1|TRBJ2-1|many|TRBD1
CASSLAVQGRNEQFF
TGCGCCAGCAGCTTGGCCGTACAGGGGAGAAATGAGCAGTTCTTC
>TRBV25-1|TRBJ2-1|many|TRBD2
CASSPTSGKFNEQFF
TGTGCCAGCAGCCCCACTAGCGGGAAGTTCAATGAGCAGTTCTTC
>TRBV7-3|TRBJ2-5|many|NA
CASSLAGGGSETQYF
TGTGCCAGCAGCTTAGCAGGTGGCGGGTCAGAGACCCAGTACTTC
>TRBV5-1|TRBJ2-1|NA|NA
CASRPSGSNEQFF
TGCGCCAGCAGGCCGTCGGGGAGTAATGAGCAGTTCTTC
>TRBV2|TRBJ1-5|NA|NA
CASSEHRSQPQHF
TGTGCCAGCAGTGAACACAGAAGTCAGCCCCAGCATTTT
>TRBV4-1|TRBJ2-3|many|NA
CASSPRGRGVTDTQYF
TGCGCCAGCAGCCCCAGAGGGAGAGGGGTCACAGATACGCAGTATTTT
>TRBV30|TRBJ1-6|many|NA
CAWSPGGSPLHF
TGTGCCTGGAGCCCTGGGGGGTCACCCCTCCACTTT
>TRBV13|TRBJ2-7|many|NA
CASSSRGVWPYEQYF
TGTGCCAGCAGCTCCCGGGGTGTTTGGCCCTACGAGCAGTACTTC
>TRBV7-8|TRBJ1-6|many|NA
CASRAGSYNSPLHF
TGTGCCAGCAGAGCAGGGTCCTATAATTCACCCCTCCACTTT